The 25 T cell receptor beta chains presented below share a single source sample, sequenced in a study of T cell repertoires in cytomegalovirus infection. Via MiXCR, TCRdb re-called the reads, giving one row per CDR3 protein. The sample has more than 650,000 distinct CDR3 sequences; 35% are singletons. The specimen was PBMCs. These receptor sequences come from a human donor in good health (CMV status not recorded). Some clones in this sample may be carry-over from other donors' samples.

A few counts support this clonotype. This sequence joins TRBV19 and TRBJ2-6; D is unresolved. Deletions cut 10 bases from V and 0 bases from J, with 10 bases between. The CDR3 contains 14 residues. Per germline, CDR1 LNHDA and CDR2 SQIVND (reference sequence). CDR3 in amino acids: CATQSYSGANVLTF. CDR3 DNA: TGTGCCACCCAGAGTTACTCTGGGGCCAACGTCCTGACTTTC.

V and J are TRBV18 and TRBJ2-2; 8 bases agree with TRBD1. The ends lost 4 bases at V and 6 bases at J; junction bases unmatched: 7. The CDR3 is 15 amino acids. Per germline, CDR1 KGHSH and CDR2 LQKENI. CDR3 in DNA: TGTGCCAGCTCACGGGGACAGGATAGATCCGGGGAGCTGTTTTTT. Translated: CASSRGQDRSGELFF.

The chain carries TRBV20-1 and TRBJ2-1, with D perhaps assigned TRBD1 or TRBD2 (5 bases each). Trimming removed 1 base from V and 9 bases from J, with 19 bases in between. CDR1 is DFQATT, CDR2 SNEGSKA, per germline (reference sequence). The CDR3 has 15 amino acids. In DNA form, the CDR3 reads TGCAGTGCTAGAGGGGGCCTCGACTGGGGGAGTGAGCAGTTCTTC. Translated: CSARGGLDWGSEQFF.

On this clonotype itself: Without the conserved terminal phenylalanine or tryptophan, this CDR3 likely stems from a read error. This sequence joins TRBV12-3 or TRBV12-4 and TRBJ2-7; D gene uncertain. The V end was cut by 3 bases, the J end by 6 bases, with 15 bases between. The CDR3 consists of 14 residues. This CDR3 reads CASSFGGATGEQYC. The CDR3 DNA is TGTGCCAGCAGTTTTGGTGGCGCCACTGGCGAGCAGTACTGC.

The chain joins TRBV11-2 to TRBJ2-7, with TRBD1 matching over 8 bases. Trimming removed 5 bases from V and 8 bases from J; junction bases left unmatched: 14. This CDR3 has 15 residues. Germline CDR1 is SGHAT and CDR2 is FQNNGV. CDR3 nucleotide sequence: TGTGCCAGCAGCACTCTTTCAACCGGGACAGGAAAGCAGTACTTC. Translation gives CASSTLSTGTGKQYF.

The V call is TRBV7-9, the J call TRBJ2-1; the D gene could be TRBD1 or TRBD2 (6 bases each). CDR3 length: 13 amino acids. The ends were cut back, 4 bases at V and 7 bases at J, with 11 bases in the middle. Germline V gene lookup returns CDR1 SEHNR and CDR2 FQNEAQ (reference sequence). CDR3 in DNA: TGTGCCAGCAGCTACAGGGACTCGAATGAGCAGTTCTTC. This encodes CASSYRDSNEQFF.

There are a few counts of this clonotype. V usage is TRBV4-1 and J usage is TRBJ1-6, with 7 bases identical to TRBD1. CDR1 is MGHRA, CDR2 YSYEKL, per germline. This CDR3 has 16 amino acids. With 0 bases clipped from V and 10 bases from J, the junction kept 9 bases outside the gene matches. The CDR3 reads CASSQDRAQGVSPLHF. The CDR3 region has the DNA TGCGCCAGCAGCCAAGACCGCGCCCAGGGGGTCTCACCCCTCCACTTT.

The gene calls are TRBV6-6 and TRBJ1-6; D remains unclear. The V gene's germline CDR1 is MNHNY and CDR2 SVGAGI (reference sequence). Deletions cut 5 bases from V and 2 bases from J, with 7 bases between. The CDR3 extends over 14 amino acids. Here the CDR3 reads CASSTGAYNSPLHF. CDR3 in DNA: TGTGCCAGCAGTACCGGGGCCTATAATTCACCCCTCCACTTT.

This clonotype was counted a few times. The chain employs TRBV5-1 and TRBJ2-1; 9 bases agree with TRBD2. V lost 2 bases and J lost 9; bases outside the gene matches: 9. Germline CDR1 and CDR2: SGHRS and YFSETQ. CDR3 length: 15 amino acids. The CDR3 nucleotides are TGCGCCAGCAGCTTCGGGCAGGCTAGCGGGATTGAGCAGTTCTTC. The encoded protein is CASSFGQASGIEQFF.

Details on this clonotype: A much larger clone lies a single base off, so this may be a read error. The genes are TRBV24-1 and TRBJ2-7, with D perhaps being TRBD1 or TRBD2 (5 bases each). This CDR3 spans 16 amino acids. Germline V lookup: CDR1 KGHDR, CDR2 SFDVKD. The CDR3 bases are TGTGCCACCAGTGACGTCTCCGGGACGGCTCCCTACGGGCAGTACTTC. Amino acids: CATSDVSGTAPYGQYF.

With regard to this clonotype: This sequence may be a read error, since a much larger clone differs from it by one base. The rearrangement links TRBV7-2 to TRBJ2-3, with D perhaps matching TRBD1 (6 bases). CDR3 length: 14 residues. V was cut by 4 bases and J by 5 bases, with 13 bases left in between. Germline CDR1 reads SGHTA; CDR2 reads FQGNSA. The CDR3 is CASSYVAGEDTQYF. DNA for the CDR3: TGTGCCAGCAGCTACGTGGCAGGGGAAGATACGCAGTATTTT.

CDR3 amino acids: CASSPIAPGVDNEQFF. The DNA for the CDR3 is TGTGCCAGCAGCCCAATAGCGCCAGGGGTGGACAATGAGCAGTTCTTC. V gene TRBV7-2 combines with J gene TRBJ2-1; D possibly corresponds to TRBD1 (6 bases). Per the germline V gene, CDR1 is SGHTA and CDR2 is FQGNSA. The CDR3 contains 16 residues. V was clipped by 5 bases and J by 5 bases, with 19 bases between them.

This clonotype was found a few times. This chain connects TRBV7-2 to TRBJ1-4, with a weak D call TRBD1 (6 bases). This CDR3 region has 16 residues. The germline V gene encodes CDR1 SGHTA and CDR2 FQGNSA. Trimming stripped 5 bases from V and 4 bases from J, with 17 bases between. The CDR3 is CASSPQVGALNEKLFF. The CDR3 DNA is TGTGCCAGCAGCCCTCAGGTGGGGGCCCTTAATGAAAAACTGTTTTTT. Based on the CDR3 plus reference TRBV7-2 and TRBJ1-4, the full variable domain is GAGVSQSPSNKVTEKGKDVELRCDPISGHTALYWYRQSLGQGLEFLIYFQGNSAPDKSGLPSDRFSAERTGGSVSTLTIQRTQQEDSAVYLCASSPQVGALNEKLFFGSGTQLSVL.

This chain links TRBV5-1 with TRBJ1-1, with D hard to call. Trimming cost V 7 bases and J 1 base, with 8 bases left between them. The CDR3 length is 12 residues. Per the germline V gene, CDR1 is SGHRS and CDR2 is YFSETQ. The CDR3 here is CASYEGNTEAFF. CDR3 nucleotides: TGCGCCAGCTATGAGGGGAACACTGAAGCTTTCTTT.

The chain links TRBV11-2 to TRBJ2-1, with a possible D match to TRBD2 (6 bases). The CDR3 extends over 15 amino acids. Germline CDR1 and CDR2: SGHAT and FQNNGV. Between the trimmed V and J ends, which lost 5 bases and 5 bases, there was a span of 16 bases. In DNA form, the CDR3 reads TGTGCCAGCAGCCTTAGCGGAGCCCCAAACAATGAGCAGTTCTTC. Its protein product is CASSLSGAPNNEQFF.

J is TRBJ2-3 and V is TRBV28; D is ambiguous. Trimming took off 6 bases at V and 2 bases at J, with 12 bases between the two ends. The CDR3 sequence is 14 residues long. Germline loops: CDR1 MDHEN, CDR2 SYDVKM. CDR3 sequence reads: CASSSYLFTDTQYF. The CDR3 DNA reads TGTGCCAGCAGCTCCTACCTTTTCACAGATACGCAGTATTTT.

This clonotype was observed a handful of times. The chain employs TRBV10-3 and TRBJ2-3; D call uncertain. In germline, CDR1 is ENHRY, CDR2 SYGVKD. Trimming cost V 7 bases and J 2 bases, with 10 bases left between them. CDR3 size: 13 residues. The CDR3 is CAIMAPSTDTQYF. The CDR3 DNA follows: TGTGCCATCATGGCCCCCTCCACAGATACGCAGTATTTT.

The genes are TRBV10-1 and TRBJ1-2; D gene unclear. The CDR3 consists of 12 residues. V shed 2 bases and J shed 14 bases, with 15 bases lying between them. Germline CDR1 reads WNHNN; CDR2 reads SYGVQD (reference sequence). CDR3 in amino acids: CASSETRTPGTF. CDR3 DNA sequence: TGCGCCAGCAGTGAGACACGGACGCCTGGGACCTTC.

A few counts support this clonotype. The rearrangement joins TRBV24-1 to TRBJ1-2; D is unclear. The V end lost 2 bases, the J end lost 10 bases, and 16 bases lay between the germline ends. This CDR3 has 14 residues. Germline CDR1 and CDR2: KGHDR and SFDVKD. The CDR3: CATSDSGRSSAYTF. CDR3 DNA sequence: TGTGCCACCAGTGATTCCGGACGGAGCTCTGCCTACACCTTC.

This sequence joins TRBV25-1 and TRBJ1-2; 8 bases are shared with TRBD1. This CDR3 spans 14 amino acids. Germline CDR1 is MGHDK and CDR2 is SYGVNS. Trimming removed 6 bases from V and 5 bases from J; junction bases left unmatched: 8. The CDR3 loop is CASRDTGGGYGYTF. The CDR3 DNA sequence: TGTGCCAGCAGAGATACAGGGGGTGGATATGGCTACACCTTC.

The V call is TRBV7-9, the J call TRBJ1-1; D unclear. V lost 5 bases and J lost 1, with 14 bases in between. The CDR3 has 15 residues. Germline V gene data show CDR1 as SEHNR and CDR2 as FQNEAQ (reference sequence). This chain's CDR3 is CASSQSWTANTEAFF. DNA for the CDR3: TGTGCCAGCAGCCAAAGCTGGACGGCGAACACTGAAGCTTTCTTT.

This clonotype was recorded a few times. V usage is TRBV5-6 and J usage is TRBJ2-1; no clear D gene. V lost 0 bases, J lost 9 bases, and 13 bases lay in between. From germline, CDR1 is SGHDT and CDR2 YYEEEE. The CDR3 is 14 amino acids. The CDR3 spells CASSLDTLFTEQFF. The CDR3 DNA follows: TGTGCCAGCAGCTTGGATACACTATTTACTGAGCAGTTCTTC. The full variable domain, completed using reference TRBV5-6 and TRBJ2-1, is DAGVTQSPTHLIKTRGQQVTLRCSPKSGHDTVSWYQQALGQGPQFIFQYYEEEERQRGNFPDRFSGHQFPNYSSELNVNALLLGDSALYLCASSLDTLFTEQFFGPGTRLTVL.

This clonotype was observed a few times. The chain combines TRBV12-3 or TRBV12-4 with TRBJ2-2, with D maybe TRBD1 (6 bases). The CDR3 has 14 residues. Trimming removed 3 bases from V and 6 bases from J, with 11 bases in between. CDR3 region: CASSLYREPGELFF. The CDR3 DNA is TGTGCCAGCAGTTTGTACAGGGAACCCGGGGAGCTGTTTTTT.

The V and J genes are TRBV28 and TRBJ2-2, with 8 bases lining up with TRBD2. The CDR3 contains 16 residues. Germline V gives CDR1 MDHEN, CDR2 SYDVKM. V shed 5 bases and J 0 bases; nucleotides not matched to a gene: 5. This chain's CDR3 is CASSPIAGTNTGELFF. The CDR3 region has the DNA TGTGCCAGCAGTCCTATAGCGGGAACGAACACCGGGGAGCTGTTTTTT.

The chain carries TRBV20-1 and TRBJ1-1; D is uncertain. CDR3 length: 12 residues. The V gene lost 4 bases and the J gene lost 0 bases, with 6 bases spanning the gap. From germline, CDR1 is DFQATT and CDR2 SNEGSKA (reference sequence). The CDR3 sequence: CSANNMNTEAFF. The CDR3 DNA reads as TGCAGTGCTAACAACATGAACACTGAAGCTTTCTTT.